This paragraph covers one TCR beta chain sequence. Data came from immunoSEQ multiplex PCR; TCRdb stores just in-frame clones and leaves some out. The sample lists 100,000 to 150,000 clones; roughly 87% were seen once. V gave up 3 bases and J gave up 5 bases, with 10 bases separating them. Germline V gene sequence: CDR1 SGHAT, CDR2 FQDESV (reference sequence). The CDR3 contains 14 residues. The sample comes from a study of blood T cell repertoires in COVID-19. Whole-study context: The origin of the acute and convalescent COVID-19 samples was the United States, Italy and Spain. T cells, B-cell-depleted T cells, or PBMCs provided the cDNA or gDNA that served as material.

The specimen sequenced was peripheral blood. V and J are TRBV11-1 and TRBJ1-4, with D possibly TRBD1 on 6 matching bases. The clonotype originates from a man at least 80 years old with active or convalescent COVID-19. The CDR3 nucleotides are TGTGCCAGCAGCTTGGACAGATTAAATGAAAAACTGTTTTTT. Translated, it gives CASSLDRLNEKLFF.